These 14 T cell receptor beta chains originate from one sample sequenced in a study of PD-1 blockade in mismatch repair-deficient tumors. Clones were sequenced by immunoSEQ multiplex PCR, and TCRdb holds only the in-frame ones, with some missing. The table includes tens of thousands of clones, around 82% detected once. The starting material was peripheral blood, obtained 4 weeks after starting pembrolizumab. The receptors stem from an adult with mismatch repair-deficient cancer.

The V and J genes are TRBV23-1 and TRBJ2-1, with 7 bases matching TRBD2. TRBV23-1 falls under the ORF class, with uncertain function. The CDR3 sequence is 12 residues long. The trim removed 3 bases at V and 7 bases at J, leaving 0 bases unmatched. CDR3 region: CASSHGGNEQFF. In nucleotides, the CDR3 is TGCGCCAGCAGTCACGGGGGGAATGAGCAGTTCTTC.

The rearrangement links TRBV6-5 to TRBJ1-5, with a tentative D call TRBD1 (5 bases). Looked up from germline, CDR1 is MNHEY and CDR2 is SVGAGI. Trimming took off 5 bases at V and 5 bases at J, with 10 bases between the two ends. The length of the CDR3 is 13 residues. CDR3 protein: CASSLDRYQPQHF. The CDR3, as DNA: TGTGCCAGCAGTCTCGACAGATATCAGCCCCAGCATTTT.

A few counts support this clone. The rearrangement links TRBV29-1 to TRBJ2-7; D perhaps matches TRBD1 (6 bases). Germline V gene lookup returns CDR1 SQVTM and CDR2 ANQGSEA. The germline V and J ends were trimmed by 4 bases and 7 bases, with 17 bases remaining between them. The CDR3 contains 13 residues. As DNA, the CDR3 is TGCAGCGTTGGGGTGGCAGGGGATAGTGAGCAGTACTTC. It is translated as CSVGVAGDSEQYF.

The CDR3, as DNA: TGCAGCGTTGTATCACCTGAAGCTTTCTTT. This gives the protein CSVVSPEAFF. The chain joins TRBV29-1 to TRBJ1-1, with D unclear. The CDR3 covers 10 residues. V lost 4 bases and J lost 6, with 6 bases in between. Germline V CDR1 and CDR2: SQVTM, ANQGSEA.

The chain couples TRBV7-9 to TRBJ2-5, with TRBD1 identical over 9 bases. CDR1 is SEHNR and CDR2 is FQNEAQ in the germline V gene (reference sequence). The CDR3 spans 15 residues. Unmatched junction bases numbered 10, after V lost 6 bases and J lost 5 bases. The CDR3 DNA sequence: TGTGCCAGCAGACTCACAGGGGGCGCGGGGGAGACCCAGTACTTC. Encoded protein: CASRLTGGAGETQYF.

The chain has TRBV7-9 and TRBJ2-1; 13 bases are shared with TRBD2. The CDR3 runs 13 residues. Trimming removed 5 bases from V and 10 bases from J; junction bases left unmatched: 2. Per the germline V gene, CDR1 is SEHNR and CDR2 is FQNEAQ (reference sequence). CDR3 sequence: CASSKGLAGEQFF. The DNA of the CDR3 is TGTGCCAGCAGCAAGGGACTAGCGGGAGAGCAGTTCTTC.

The chain links TRBV9 to TRBJ2-5; D not resolved. CDR3 length: 13 residues. Germline CDR1 reads SGDLS; CDR2 reads YYNGEE. The V end lost 0 bases, the J end lost 5 bases, and 8 bases lay between the germline ends. This chain's CDR3 is CASSVEDLETQYF. The CDR3, as DNA: TGTGCCAGCAGCGTAGAGGATCTCGAGACCCAGTACTTC.

This chain joins TRBV7-9 and TRBJ2-4, with D tentatively TRBD1 (6 bases). This CDR3 is built from 14 residues. V lost 5 bases, J lost 4 bases, and 12 bases lay in between. Germline-derived CDR1 and CDR2 are SEHNR and FQNEAQ (reference sequence). The CDR3 DNA sequence: TGTGCCAGCAGCCCGAGGACAGCGAAAAACATTCAGTACTTC. Amino acids: CASSPRTAKNIQYF.

V is TRBV19 and J is TRBJ2-4; the match to TRBD1 covers 7 bases. The CDR3 runs 16 residues. J was trimmed by 8 bases and V by 3 bases; bases with no gene match: 13. Germline CDR1 and CDR2: LNHDA and SQIVND (reference sequence). The CDR3 coding sequence is TGTGCCAGTAGTATTAGGAACCGGGACAGAGGATACATTCAGTACTTC. Translating it yields CASSIRNRDRGYIQYF.

The chain is built from TRBV5-6 and TRBJ1-1; 9 bases match TRBD1. In germline, CDR1 is SGHDT, CDR2 YYEEEE. With V trimmed by 4 bases and J by 11 bases, 6 bases remained unmatched. CDR3 length equals 12 residues. CDR3 amino acids: CASSGGDRVAFF. The CDR3 nucleotides are TGTGCCAGCAGCGGAGGGGACAGGGTTGCTTTCTTT.

The chain employs TRBV7-2 and TRBJ1-2; 12 bases line up with TRBD1. Germline CDR1 reads SGHTA; CDR2 reads FQGNSA. J was trimmed by 2 bases and V by 4 bases; bases with no gene match: 2. The CDR3 has 15 residues. CDR3 sequence: CASSSGQGANYGYTF. DNA of the CDR3: TGTGCCAGCAGCTCGGGACAGGGGGCGAACTATGGCTACACCTTC. The variable domain in full, with the rest retrieved from reference TRBV7-2 and TRBJ1-2, is GAGVSQSPSNKVTEKGKDVELRCDPISGHTALYWYRQSLGQGLEFLIYFQGNSAPDKSGLPSDRFSAERTGGSVSTLTIQRTQQEDSAVYLCASSSGQGANYGYTFGSGTRLTVV.

This chain links TRBV7-3 with TRBJ1-3; D may be TRBD1 (5 bases). In germline, CDR1 is SGHTA, CDR2 FQGTGA. V dropped 5 bases and J dropped 4 bases, with 15 bases sitting between them. The CDR3 has 15 amino acids. This CDR3 is CASSPGPKGGNTIYF. DNA of the CDR3: TGTGCCAGCAGCCCGGGACCGAAAGGCGGAAACACCATATATTTT.

The chain uses TRBV11-3 and TRBJ1-4; the match to TRBD1 covers 12 bases. The CDR3 loop spans 15 amino acids. The V segment lost 5 bases and the J segment 7 bases; nucleotides outside the gene matches: 5. Germline V gives CDR1 SGHNT, CDR2 YENEEA. The CDR3, as DNA: TGTGCCAGCAGCCGGGACAGGGGGCTTGTTGAAAAACTGTTTTTT. It is translated as CASSRDRGLVEKLFF.

The chain recombines TRBV7-6 with TRBJ1-3; tentatively, D is TRBD1 (5 bases). The V end was cut by 5 bases, the J end by 7 bases, with 15 bases between. Germline V CDR1 and CDR2: SGHVS, FNYEAQ. The CDR3 runs 14 residues. The CDR3, as DNA: TGTGCCAGCAGCCCAAGACAGTCTTTTAACACCATATATTTT. Protein sequence: CASSPRQSFNTIYF.